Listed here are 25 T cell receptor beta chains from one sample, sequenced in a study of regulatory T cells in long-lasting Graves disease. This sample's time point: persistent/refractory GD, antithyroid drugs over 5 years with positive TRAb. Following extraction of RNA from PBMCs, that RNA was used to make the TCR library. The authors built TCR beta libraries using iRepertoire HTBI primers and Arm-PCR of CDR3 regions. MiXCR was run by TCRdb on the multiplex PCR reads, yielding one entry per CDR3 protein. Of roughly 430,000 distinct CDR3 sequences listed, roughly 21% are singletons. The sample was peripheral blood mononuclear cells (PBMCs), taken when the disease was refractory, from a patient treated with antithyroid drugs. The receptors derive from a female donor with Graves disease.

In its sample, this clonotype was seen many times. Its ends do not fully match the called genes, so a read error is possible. The CDR3 coding sequence is TGTGCCAGCACTCGGACAGGGACGAAAAATCTGTTTTTT. Its translation is CASTRTGTKNLFF. The chain couples TRBV2 to TRBJ1-4; TRBD1 matches at 8 bases. This CDR3 is 13 amino acids long. Germline V gene lookup returns CDR1 SNHLY and CDR2 FYNNEI.

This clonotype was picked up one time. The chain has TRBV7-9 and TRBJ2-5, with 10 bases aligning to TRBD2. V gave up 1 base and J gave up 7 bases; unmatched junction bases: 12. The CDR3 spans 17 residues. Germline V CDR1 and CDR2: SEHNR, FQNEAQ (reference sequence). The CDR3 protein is CASSLDGTAGGRRTQYF. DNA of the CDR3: TGTGCCAGCAGCTTAGACGGTACAGCGGGAGGGCGGCGGACCCAGTACTTC.

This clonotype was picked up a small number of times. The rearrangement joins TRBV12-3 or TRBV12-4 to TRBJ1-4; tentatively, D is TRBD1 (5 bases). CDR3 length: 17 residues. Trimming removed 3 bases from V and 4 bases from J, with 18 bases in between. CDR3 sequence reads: CASSFLQEHRYNEKLFF. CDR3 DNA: TGTGCCAGCAGTTTTTTACAGGAGCATCGGTATAATGAAAAACTGTTTTTT.

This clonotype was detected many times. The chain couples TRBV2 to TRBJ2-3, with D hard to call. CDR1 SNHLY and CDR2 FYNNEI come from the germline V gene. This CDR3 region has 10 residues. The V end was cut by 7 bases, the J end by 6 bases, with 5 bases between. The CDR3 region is CASTDDTQYF. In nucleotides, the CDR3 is TGTGCCAGCACGGACGATACGCAGTATTTT. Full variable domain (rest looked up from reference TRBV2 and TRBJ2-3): EPEVTQTPSHQVTQMGQEVILRCVPISNHLYFYWYRQILGQKVEFLVSFYNNEISEKSEIFDDQFSVERPDGSNFTLKIRSTKLEDSAMYFCASTDDTQYFGPGTRLTVL.

In DNA, the CDR3 is TGCAGCGTTCTGGAGTGGGACACCGGGGAGCTGTTTTTT. It translates to CSVLEWDTGELFF. The chain has TRBV29-1 and TRBJ2-2; D remains ambiguous. The germline V gene encodes CDR1 SQVTM and CDR2 ANQGSEA. This CDR3 has 13 residues. With 5 bases removed from V and 3 bases from J, the gap between germline ends came to 10 bases.

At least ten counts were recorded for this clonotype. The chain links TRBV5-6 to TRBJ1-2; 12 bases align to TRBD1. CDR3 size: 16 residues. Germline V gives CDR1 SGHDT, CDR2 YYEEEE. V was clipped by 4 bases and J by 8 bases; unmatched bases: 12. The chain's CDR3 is CASSPGTGGAYVGYTF. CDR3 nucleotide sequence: TGTGCCAGCAGCCCGGGGACAGGGGGCGCCTACGTAGGCTACACCTTC.

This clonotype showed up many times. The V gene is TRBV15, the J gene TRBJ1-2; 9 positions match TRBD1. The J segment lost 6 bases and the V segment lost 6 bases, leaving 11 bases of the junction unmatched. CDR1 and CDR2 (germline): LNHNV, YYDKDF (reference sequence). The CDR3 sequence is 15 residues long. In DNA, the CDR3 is TGTGCCACCAGTATACCGGGACAGGGACGTCATGGCTACACCTTC. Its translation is CATSIPGQGRHGYTF. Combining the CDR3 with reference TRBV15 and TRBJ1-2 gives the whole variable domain DAMVIQNPRYQVTQFGKPVTLSCSQTLNHNVMYWYQQKSSQAPKLLFHYYDKDFNNEADTPDNFQSRRPNTSFCFLDIRSPGLGDTAMYLCATSIPGQGRHGYTFGSGTRLTVV.

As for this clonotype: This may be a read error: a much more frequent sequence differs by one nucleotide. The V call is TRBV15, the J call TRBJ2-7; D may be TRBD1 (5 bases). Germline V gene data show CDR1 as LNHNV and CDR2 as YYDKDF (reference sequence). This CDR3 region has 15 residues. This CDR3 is CATSGERQGTYEQYF. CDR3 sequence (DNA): TGTGCCACCAGCGGAGAGAGGCAGGGTACCTACGAGCAGTACTTC.

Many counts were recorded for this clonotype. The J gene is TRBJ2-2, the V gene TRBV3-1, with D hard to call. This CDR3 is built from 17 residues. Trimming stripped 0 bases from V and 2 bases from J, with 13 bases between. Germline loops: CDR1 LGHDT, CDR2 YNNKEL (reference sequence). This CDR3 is CASSQDRNSLNTGELFF. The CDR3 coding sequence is TGTGCCAGCAGCCAAGATCGGAACAGTCTAAACACCGGGGAGCTGTTTTTT.

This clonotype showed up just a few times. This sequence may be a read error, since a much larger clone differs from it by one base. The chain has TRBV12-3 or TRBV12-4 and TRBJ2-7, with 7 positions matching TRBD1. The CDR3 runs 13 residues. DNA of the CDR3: TGTGCCGGCAGTCTGGCTGAGGGGGCCGAGCAGTACTTC. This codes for CAGSLAEGAEQYF.

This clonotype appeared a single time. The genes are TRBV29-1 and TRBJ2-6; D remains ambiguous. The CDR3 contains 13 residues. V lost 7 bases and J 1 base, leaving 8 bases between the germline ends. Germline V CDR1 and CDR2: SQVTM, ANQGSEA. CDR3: CSGLQSGANVLTF. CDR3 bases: TGCAGCGGACTTCAGTCTGGGGCCAACGTCCTGACTTTC.

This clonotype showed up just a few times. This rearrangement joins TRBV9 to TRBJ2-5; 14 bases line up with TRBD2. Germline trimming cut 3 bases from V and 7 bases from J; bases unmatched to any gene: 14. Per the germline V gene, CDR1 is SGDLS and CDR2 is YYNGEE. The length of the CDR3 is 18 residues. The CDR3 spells CASSEQTGTSGSFATQYF. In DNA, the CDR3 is TGTGCCAGCAGCGAACAAACCGGGACTAGCGGGAGTTTTGCGACCCAGTACTTC.

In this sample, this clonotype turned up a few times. Written as DNA, the CDR3 is TGTGCCAGTAGTATAAAGCGGCTGAACACTGAAGCTTTCTTT. Protein product: CASSIKRLNTEAFF. The chain joins TRBV19 to TRBJ1-1; D call uncertain. Germline V CDR1 and CDR2: LNHDA, SQIVND (reference sequence). Trimming shortened V by 2 bases and J by 0 bases, and 7 bases separated the two germline ends. The CDR3 length is 14 residues.

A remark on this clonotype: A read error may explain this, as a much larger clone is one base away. CDR3 nucleotide sequence: TGTGCCAGCAGTTATTTAGCGGACAGAGCCTACGAGCGGTACTTC. The encoded protein is CASSYLADRAYERYF. The chain links TRBV6-2 or TRBV6-3 to TRBJ2-7, with D perhaps assigned TRBD1 or TRBD2 (6 bases each). This CDR3 has 15 amino acids. Germline V CDR1 and CDR2: MNHEY, SVGEGT.

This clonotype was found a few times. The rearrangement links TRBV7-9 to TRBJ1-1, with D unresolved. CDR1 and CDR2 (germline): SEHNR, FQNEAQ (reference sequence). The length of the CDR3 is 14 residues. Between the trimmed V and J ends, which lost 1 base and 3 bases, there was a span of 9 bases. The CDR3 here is CASSLVIGDTEAFF. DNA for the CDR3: TGTGCCAGCAGCTTAGTCATTGGGGACACTGAAGCTTTCTTT. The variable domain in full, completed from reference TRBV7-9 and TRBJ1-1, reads DTGVSQNPRHKITKRGQNVTFRCDPISEHNRLYWYRQTLGQGPEFLTYFQNEAQLEKSRLLSDRFSAERPKGSFSTLEIQRTEQGDSAMYLCASSLVIGDTEAFFGQGTRLTVV.

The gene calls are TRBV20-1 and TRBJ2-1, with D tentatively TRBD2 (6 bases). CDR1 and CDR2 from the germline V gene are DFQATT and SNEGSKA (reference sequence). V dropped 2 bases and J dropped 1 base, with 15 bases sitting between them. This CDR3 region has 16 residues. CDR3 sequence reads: CSARWAGTASYNEQFF. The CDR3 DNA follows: TGCAGTGCTAGATGGGCGGGAACTGCATCCTACAATGAGCAGTTCTTC.

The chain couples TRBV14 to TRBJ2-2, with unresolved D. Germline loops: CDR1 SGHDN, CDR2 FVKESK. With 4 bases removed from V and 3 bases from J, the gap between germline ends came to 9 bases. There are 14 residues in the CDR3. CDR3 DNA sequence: TGTGCCAGCAGCCTTTGGTCGGACACCGGGGAGCTGTTTTTT. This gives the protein CASSLWSDTGELFF.

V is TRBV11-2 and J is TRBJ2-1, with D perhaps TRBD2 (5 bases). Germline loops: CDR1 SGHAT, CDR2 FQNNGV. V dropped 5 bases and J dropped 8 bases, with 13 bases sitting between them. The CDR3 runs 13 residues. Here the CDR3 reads CASSLFTSDEQFF. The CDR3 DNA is TGTGCCAGCAGCCTCTTCACTAGTGATGAGCAGTTCTTC.

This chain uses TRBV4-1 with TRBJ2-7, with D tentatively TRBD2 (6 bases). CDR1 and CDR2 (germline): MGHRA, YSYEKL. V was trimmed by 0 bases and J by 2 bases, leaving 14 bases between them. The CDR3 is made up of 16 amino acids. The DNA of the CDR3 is TGCGCCAGCAGCCAAGAGGCGGGCGGGATGGCCTACGAGCAGTACTTC. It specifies CASSQEAGGMAYEQYF.

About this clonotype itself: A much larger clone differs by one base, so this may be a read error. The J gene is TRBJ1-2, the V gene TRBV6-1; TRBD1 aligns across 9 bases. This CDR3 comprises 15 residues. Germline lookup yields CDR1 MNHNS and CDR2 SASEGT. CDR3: CAGSDRPGTGNGYTF. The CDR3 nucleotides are TGTGCCGGCAGTGATCGCCCCGGGACAGGGAATGGCTACACCTTC.

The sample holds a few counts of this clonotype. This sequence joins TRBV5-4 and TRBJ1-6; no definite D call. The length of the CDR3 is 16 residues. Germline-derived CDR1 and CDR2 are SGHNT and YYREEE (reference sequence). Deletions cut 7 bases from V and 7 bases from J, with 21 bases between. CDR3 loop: CASSTFDRELNSPLHF. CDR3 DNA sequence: TGTGCCAGCTCCACCTTCGACCGCGAACTCAATTCACCCCTCCACTTT.

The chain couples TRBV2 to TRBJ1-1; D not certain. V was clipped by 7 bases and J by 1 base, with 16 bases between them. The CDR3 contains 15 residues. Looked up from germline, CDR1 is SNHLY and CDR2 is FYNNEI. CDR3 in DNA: TGTGCCAGCAAAGCCCTAGATCAACCGAACACTGAAGCTTTCTTT. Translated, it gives CASKALDQPNTEAFF.

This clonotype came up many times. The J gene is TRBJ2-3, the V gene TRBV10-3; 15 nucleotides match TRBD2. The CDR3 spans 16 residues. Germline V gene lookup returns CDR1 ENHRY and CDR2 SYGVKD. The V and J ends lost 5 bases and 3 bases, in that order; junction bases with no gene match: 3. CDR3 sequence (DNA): TGTGCCATCAGTTTTGGGACTAGCGGGAGGACAGATACGCAGTATTTT. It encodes CAISFGTSGRTDTQYF.

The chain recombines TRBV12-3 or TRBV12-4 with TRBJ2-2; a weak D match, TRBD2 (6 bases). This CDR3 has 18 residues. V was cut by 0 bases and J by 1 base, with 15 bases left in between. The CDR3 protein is CASSLAQPRRVNTGELFF. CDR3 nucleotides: TGTGCCAGCAGTTTAGCGCAACCCCGGAGGGTGAACACCGGGGAGCTGTTTTTT.

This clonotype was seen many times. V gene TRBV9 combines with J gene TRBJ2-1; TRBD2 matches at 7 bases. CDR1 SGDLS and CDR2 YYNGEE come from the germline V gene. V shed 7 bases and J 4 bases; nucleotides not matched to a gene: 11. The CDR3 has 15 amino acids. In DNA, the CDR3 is TGTGCCAGCTCCATGCAGGGAGGGATATACAATGAGCAGTTCTTC. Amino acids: CASSMQGGIYNEQFF.